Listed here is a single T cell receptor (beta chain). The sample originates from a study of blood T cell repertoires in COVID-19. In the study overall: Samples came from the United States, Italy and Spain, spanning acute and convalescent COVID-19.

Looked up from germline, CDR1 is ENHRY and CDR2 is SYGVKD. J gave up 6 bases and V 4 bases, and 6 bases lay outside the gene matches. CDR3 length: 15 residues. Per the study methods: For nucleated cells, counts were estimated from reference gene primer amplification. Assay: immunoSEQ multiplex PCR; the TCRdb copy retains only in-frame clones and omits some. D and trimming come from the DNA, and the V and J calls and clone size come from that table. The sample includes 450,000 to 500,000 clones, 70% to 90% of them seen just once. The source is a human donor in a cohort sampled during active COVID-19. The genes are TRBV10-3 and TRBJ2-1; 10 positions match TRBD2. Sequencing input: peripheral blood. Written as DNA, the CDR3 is TGTGCCATCAGTGCTACTAGCGGGACTCTCAATGAGCAGTTCTTC. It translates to CAISATSGTLNEQFF.